Shown below are 3 T cell receptor beta chains from a single sample sequenced in a study of T cell responses to AZD1222 COVID-19 vaccine (dated by TCRdb to about 2021). According to the study, the label for this sample's time point signals: baseline before first vaccination. The protocol used for the library was the immunoSEQ multiplex PCR assay. Sourced from immuneACCESS, this table was stored by TCRdb with only in-frame sequences that have V and J called. A share of the clones is absent; for the studies checked, an unresolved V gene accounts for under half, and the remainder has no known explanation. The sample table lists some 150,000 clones, around nine tenths of them with a count of one. The ten most abundant clones make up about 19% of the sample. Sample: peripheral blood, taken on day 0 of AZD1222 vaccination. The receptors were gathered from an adult in good health.

This rearrangement joins TRBV12-3 or TRBV12-4 to TRBJ2-7, with D unclear. The CDR3 is made up of 11 amino acids. Trimming shortened V by 3 bases and J by 6 bases, and 6 bases separated the two germline ends. CDR3 bases: TGTGCCAGCAGTTTTTCCGGCGAGCAGTACTTC. As protein: CASSFSGEQYF.

A remark on this clone: One junction end disagrees with the germline gene, perhaps due to a read error. This chain links TRBV15 with TRBJ2-7, with D perhaps given as TRBD1 or TRBD2 (5 bases each). Germline values: CDR1 LNHNV, CDR2 YYDKDF (reference sequence). The CDR3 runs 16 residues. The CDR3 DNA is TGTGCCACCAGCGGAGAAACCGGGACCGTCTCCTACGAGCAGTACTTC. Residues: CATSGETGTVSYEQYF.

The chain joins TRBV3-1 (or the pseudogene TRBV3-2) to TRBJ1-1, with D possibly matching TRBD1 (5 bases). In germline, CDR1 is LGHDT, CDR2 YNNKEL (reference sequence). The CDR3 runs 15 residues. Trimming removed 5 bases at V and 0 bases at J, with 13 bases between. DNA of the CDR3: TGTGCCAGCAGCTTCGGGGCAGGGATGAACACTGAAGCTTTCTTT. Translation gives CASSFGAGMNTEAFF.